This entry lists 8 T cell receptor beta chains sequenced from one sample in a study of blood T cell repertoires in COVID-19. Produced via immunoSEQ multiplex PCR; TCRdb's table is partial and in-frame only. Here the sample spans around 370,000 clones, around 91% being singletons. Sequencing used peripheral blood. These TCRs come from a young man with active or convalescent COVID-19.

V usage is TRBV5-1 and J usage is TRBJ2-5; 9 bases are shared with TRBD2. CDR1 and CDR2 (germline): SGHRS, YFSETQ. Trimming took 6 bases from V and 6 from J; bases not matched to a gene: 9. The CDR3 extends over 14 amino acids. CDR3 nucleotides: TGCGCCAGCAATGGCGGGGGGGATCAAAAGACCCAGTACTTC. Protein product: CASNGGGDQKTQYF.

The chain carries TRBV7-2 and TRBJ2-5; weak D call: TRBD1 (6 bases). This CDR3 is 13 amino acids long. Germline CDR1 and CDR2: SGHTA and FQGNSA. V dropped 4 bases and J dropped 5 bases, with 11 bases sitting between them. DNA of the CDR3: TGTGCCAGCAGCTACAATAGGGGGGAGACCCAGTACTTC. Translated, it gives CASSYNRGETQYF. Supplemented by reference TRBV7-2 and TRBJ2-5, the full variable domain reads GAGVSQSPSNKVTEKGKDVELRCDPISGHTALYWYRQSLGQGLEFLIYFQGNSAPDKSGLPSDRFSAERTGGSVSTLTIQRTQQEDSAVYLCASSYNRGETQYFGPGTRLLVL.

The chain has TRBV27 and TRBJ2-7; the D gene is possibly TRBD1 (5 bases). The germline CDR1 and CDR2 sequences are MNHEY and SMNVEV (reference sequence). The germline V and J ends were trimmed by 2 bases and 0 bases, with 23 bases remaining between them. There are 19 residues in the CDR3. The CDR3 nucleotides read TGTGCCAGCAGTTTAGGCAGTCGCAGGGTGCTGCCCCACTCCTACGAGCAGTACTTC. This sequence encodes CASSLGSRRVLPHSYEQYF.

The rearrangement joins TRBV5-4 to TRBJ2-7; 11 positions match TRBD2. V lost 0 bases and J lost 3; bases outside the gene matches: 8. Germline V gene lookup returns CDR1 SGHNT and CDR2 YYREEE (reference sequence). The CDR3 spans 17 residues. The CDR3 region has the DNA TGTGCCAGCAGCTTGGGGGGGGCCACTAGCGGGAGCTACGAGCAGTACTTC. Translating gives CASSLGGATSGSYEQYF.

The chain has TRBV6-2 or TRBV6-3 and TRBJ2-7; 9 nucleotides match TRBD1. With V trimmed by 2 bases and J by 3 bases, 2 bases remained unmatched. The CDR3 consists of 14 residues. The germline V gene has CDR1 MNHEY and CDR2 SVGEGT. In nucleotides, the CDR3 is TGTGCCAGCAGTTACCCGGGACAGGGCTACGAGCAGTACTTC. This codes for CASSYPGQGYEQYF.

This rearrangement joins TRBV19 to TRBJ1-5; D remains ambiguous. This CDR3 contains 15 residues. The V end lost 4 bases, the J end lost 3 bases, and 13 bases lay between the germline ends. CDR1 LNHDA and CDR2 SQIVND come from the germline V gene (reference sequence). CDR3 DNA sequence: TGTGCCAGTAGTAGAGGACTCATTTCCAATCAGCCCCAGCATTTT. The encoded protein is CASSRGLISNQPQHF.

The rearrangement joins TRBV18 to TRBJ1-1; D uncertain. Trimming pared 5 bases from V and 1 base from J, leaving 11 bases between. Per germline, CDR1 KGHSH and CDR2 LQKENI. CDR3 size: 14 residues. This CDR3 is CASSTYRENTEAFF. CDR3 bases: TGTGCCAGCTCAACCTATAGAGAGAACACTGAAGCTTTCTTT.

The V and J genes are TRBV4-3 and TRBJ2-7; TRBD1 matches 11 bases. This CDR3 spans 15 amino acids. Losses at the gene ends were 1 base for V and 4 bases for J; bases not matched to a gene: 3. Germline-derived CDR1 and CDR2 are LGHNA and YSLEER. The CDR3 here is CASSQGDRGFYEQYF. Here the CDR3 DNA reads TGCGCCAGCAGCCAAGGGGACAGGGGGTTTTACGAGCAGTACTTC.